This TCR beta chain came from a study of lymphopenia after photon versus proton radiotherapy (dated by TCRdb to between 2019 and 2020). At the level of the whole study: In patients with gastrointestinal tumors who developed high-grade lymphopenia, the study compared the immunological effects of photon radiation therapy with those of proton radiation therapy. The cohort comprised 20 or so patients with gastrointestinal tumors who received either photon or proton therapy and then developed lymphopenia. The study was designed to characterize how the impact on the immune system differs between the two radiation modalities. What the research found in general, with its limitations: After the lymphocyte count nadir, repertoires from photon-treated patients showed oligoclonal expansion, particularly of CD8+ Temra cells, and this expansion drove the decline in diversity. The authors looked at the survival association only in patients who died, and they framed better survival with proton therapy as a possibility rather than a demonstrated result. Across the cohort, an inverse correlation was found between a larger post-nadir drop in TCR diversity and overall survival time among patients who died. During treatment, patients who received proton therapy stayed relatively stable, whereas patients who received photon therapy lost naive T cells and TCR diversity and gained effector/memory populations.

CDR1 and CDR2 were assigned from the germline V gene as MDHEN and SYDVKM. V is clipped by 5 bases and J by 8 bases, and the sequence between their germline boundaries is 19 bases long. From the cysteine through the phenylalanine, the CDR3 covers 15 amino acids. Only the CDR3 DNA stays, 45 bases, in frame from base 1. Remarks on this clone: Its antigen is unknown. One base away there is no much larger clone; base qualities are not given.

Library construction relied on the immunoSEQ multiplex PCR assay. Alongside multiparametric flow cytometry, deep sequencing of rearranged TCR beta loci was used to profile the T cell repertoires. As stored in TCRdb, this immuneACCESS dataset retains in-frame rearrangements with V and J assigned. A fraction of the clones does not appear; measured against another copy, unresolved V genes explain less than half of the discrepancy, and the remainder lacks a known reason. Here the sample has roughly 67,000 clones; around 90% occur a single time. About 3% of the sample rests with the top ten. Source: peripheral blood, taken from a patient treated with photon-based radiotherapy. The chain is assembled from TRBV28 and TRBJ2-4; the D gene is unclear. The TCR comes from a woman aged 70 to 79 with pancreatic cancer. The DNA sequence follows: TGTGCCAGCAGTGCCCAGCCCTTAATTGGGGACATTCAGTACTTC. The encoded protein is CASSAQPLIGDIQYF.